A single sample gave rise to the 27 T cell receptor beta chains below, sequenced in a study of T cells in women clearing cervical HPV infection. Sequenced by immunoSEQ multiplex PCR; TCRdb stores in-frame clones only, minus some. Its table lists about 31,000 clones. Specimen: blood buffy coat. The source is a woman aged 18-70 years with a cervical HPV16 infection that either progressed to CIN3+ or cleared (not recorded which).

CDR3 bases read: TGTGCCAGCAGCTTATTCGTGGGGGGAGAGACC. Residues: CASSLFVGGET. The CDR3 reads in full as CASSLFVGGETQYF. J is TRBJ2-5 and V is TRBV7-2, with a tentative D call TRBD2 (6 bases). The read stops 3 residues short of the end of the CDR3; the missing end is completed from the germline J gene. Trimming removed 2 bases at V and 4 bases at J, with 11 bases between. Germline V lookup: CDR1 SGHTA, CDR2 FQGNSA. The CDR3 is 14 amino acids.

In regard to this clone: At one end, the junction sequence differs from germline, possibly due to a read error. The observed sequence ends 3 residues before the CDR3 terminus, with the missing tail filled in from the germline J gene. The same CDR3 arises from other DNA sequences in this sample as well. V gene TRBV2 combines with J gene TRBJ1-3; unclear D gene. CDR1 SNHLY and CDR2 FYNNEI come from the germline V gene. The length of the CDR3 is 14 residues. CDR3 DNA (partial): TGTGCCACCGAGAGAGGAGACTCTGGAAACACT. It specifies CATERGDSGNT. The full CDR3 protein is CATERGDSGNTIYF.

For this clone: The read halts 3 residues ahead of the CDR3 end, with the missing end drawn from the germline J gene. The gene calls are TRBV5-1 and TRBJ2-3; perhaps TRBD1 as D (6 bases). CDR1 is SGHRS, CDR2 YFSETQ, per germline. The CDR3 has 14 residues. The CDR3 loop reads CASSLEGGNQPQYF. CDR3 DNA, as far as it was read: TGCGCCAGCAGCTTGGAAGGGGGAAATCAGCCG.

This clone registers medium-sized (0.01 to 0.1%) by frequency. Read coverage stops 3 residues before the CDR3 terminus; the germline J gene supplies the remainder. The rearrangement uses TRBV29-1 and TRBJ2-3; D not certain. The CDR3 spans 11 residues. V dropped 5 bases and J dropped 5 bases, with 8 bases sitting between them. Germline V gene lookup returns CDR1 SQVTM and CDR2 ANQGSEA. CDR3: CSVTKGDTQYF. CDR3 DNA, as far as it was read: TGCAGCGTTACGAAAGGAGATACG.

Notes on this clone: The CDR3 goes on 3 residues after the read ends, and that part is filled in from the germline J gene. V and J are TRBV29-1 and TRBJ2-7; 7 nucleotides line up with TRBD1. Looked up from germline, CDR1 is SQVTM and CDR2 is ANQGSEA. With V trimmed by 6 bases and J by 3 bases, 8 bases remained unmatched. The CDR3 is 13 residues long. CDR3 protein: CSVTTGRNYEQYF. The part of the CDR3 DNA that was read is TGCAGCGTGACGACAGGGCGAAACTACGAG.

On this clone itself: The read ends 3 residues early relative to the CDR3; the germline J gene fills the gap. The genes are TRBV5-1 and TRBJ2-7; TRBD2 matches 15 bases. This CDR3 is 17 amino acids long. The V segment lost 4 bases and the J segment 0 bases; nucleotides outside the gene matches: 5. Germline loops: CDR1 SGHRS, CDR2 YFSETQ. The DNA read from the CDR3 is TGCGCCAGCAGCGTAGGACTAGCGGGAGGGCCCTCCTACGAG. This codes for CASSVGLAGGPSYE. The CDR3 as a whole reads CASSVGLAGGPSYEQYF.

As to this clone: The missing CDR3 end, 3 residues past where the read stops, is filled in from the germline J gene. The V call is TRBV7-9, the J call TRBJ2-5; 7 positions agree with TRBD1. The germline V gene has CDR1 SEHNR and CDR2 FQNEAQ (reference sequence). The CDR3 is 13 amino acids. The trim removed 5 bases at V and 5 bases at J, leaving 5 bases unmatched. Partial CDR3 DNA: TGTGCCAGCAGCCCGACAGGGCTGGAGACC. Translating gives CASSPTGLET. In full, the CDR3 is CASSPTGLETQYF.

In the case of this clone: The read finishes 3 residues shy of the CDR3 end, and the germline J gene is used to complete it. The J gene is TRBJ2-2, the V gene TRBV7-2; maybe TRBD1 (6 bases). CDR3 length: 15 residues. In germline, CDR1 is SGHTA, CDR2 FQGNSA. The covered CDR3 bases are TGTGCCAGCGGGCCTCACAGGGCCCCAAATTCACCG. This encodes CASGPHRAPNSP. In full, the CDR3 reads CASGPHRAPNSPLFF.

Comment on this clone: The read terminates 3 residues ahead of where the CDR3 ends, so the germline J gene completes it. The chain combines TRBV12-3 or TRBV12-4 with TRBJ1-3, with 8 bases matching TRBD1. CDR3 length: 15 residues. With V trimmed by 4 bases and J by 4 bases, 6 bases remained unmatched. The sequenced CDR3 bases are TGTGCCAGCAGTTCGGGACAGGTCGAGGGAAACACC. Its protein is CASSSGQVEGNT. The complete CDR3 sequence is CASSSGQVEGNTIYF.

In the case of this clone: The DNA ends 3 residues before the CDR3 does, and the rest of the CDR3 is filled in from the germline J gene. This chain uses TRBV29-1 with TRBJ2-7; tentative D call: TRBD1 (6 bases). The CDR3 loop spans 15 amino acids. CDR1 and CDR2 from the germline V gene are SQVTM and ANQGSEA. V gave up 3 bases and J gave up 3 bases, with 18 bases separating them. This chain's CDR3 is CSVEFPGTPNYEQYF. CDR3 DNA, as far as it was read: TGCAGCGTTGAGTTCCCCGGGACACCGAACTACGAG.

The CDR3 reads CASSSLGQMNTEAFF. The covered CDR3 bases are TGTGCCAGCAGCTCCCTTGGACAGATGAACACTGAA. V is TRBV11-3 and J is TRBJ1-1, with D perhaps TRBD1 (6 bases). The read halts 3 residues ahead of the CDR3 end, with the missing end drawn from the germline J gene. Germline CDR1 reads SGHNT; CDR2 reads YENEEA. Trimming removed 4 bases from V and 0 bases from J, with 12 bases in between. The CDR3 loop spans 15 amino acids.

Comments on this clone: The read halts 3 residues ahead of the CDR3 end, with the missing end drawn from the germline J gene. The rearrangement joins TRBV6-2 or TRBV6-3 to TRBJ1-6; tentative D call: TRBD1 (6 bases). CDR1 and CDR2 (germline): MNHEY, SVGEGT. V was pared by 2 bases and J by 8 bases, with 13 bases between. This CDR3 is built from 15 residues. The sequenced CDR3 bases are TGTGCCAGCAGTTACGAAGGGGACACCCATTCACCC. Translated, it gives CASSYEGDTHSP. The CDR3, in full, reads CASSYEGDTHSPLHF.

On this clone: The read terminates 3 residues ahead of where the CDR3 ends, so the germline J gene completes it. The gene calls are TRBV7-6 and TRBJ1-2, with D possibly TRBD1 on 5 matching bases. The CDR3 spans 12 residues. CDR1 is SGHVS and CDR2 is FNYEAQ in the germline V gene. CDR3 DNA, as far as it was read: TGTGCCAGCAGCTTAGGAGGGGATGAC. This sequence encodes CASSLGGDD. The whole CDR3 reads CASSLGGDDYTF.

As concerns this clone: The CDR3 end is not reached by the read, which stops 3 residues before it; the germline J gene fills it in. J is TRBJ2-7 and V is TRBV4-2; 7 nucleotides line up with TRBD2. The CDR3 has 18 amino acids. Germline values: CDR1 LGHNA, CDR2 YNFKEQ. J lost 4 bases, V lost 3 bases, and 18 bases had no gene match. The CDR3 sequence is CASSQQRPRASGNYEQYF. The DNA read from the CDR3 is TGTGCCAGCAGCCAGCAGCGCCCGAGGGCTAGCGGAAATTACGAG.

Concerning this clone itself: The read comes to an end 3 residues before the CDR3 does, leaving the germline J gene to fill in the end. The chain couples TRBV5-6 to TRBJ1-1, with D tentatively TRBD1 (5 bases). The CDR3 is 14 residues long. Trimming stripped 3 bases from V and 5 bases from J, with 14 bases between. Germline V lookup: CDR1 SGHDT, CDR2 YYEEEE. Incomplete CDR3 DNA: TGTGCCAGCAGCTCTCAGGGTGGGGATACTGAA. This encodes CASSSQGGDTE. The full-length CDR3 reads as CASSSQGGDTEAFF.

Note on this clone: With the read ending 3 residues before the CDR3 end, the germline J gene is used to fill in that end. V and J are TRBV7-8 and TRBJ2-5; TRBD2 matches at 7 bases. CDR1 is SGHVS, CDR2 FQNEAQ, per germline. V shed 3 bases and J 5 bases; nucleotides not matched to a gene: 9. The CDR3 covers 15 residues. CDR3: CASSFGGSEGETQYF. The CDR3 DNA, read in part, is TGTGCCAGCAGCTTCGGCGGGAGCGAGGGCGAGACC.

CDR3 bases read: TGTGCCTGGAGTGGGGGCAGGGGGCCGTTCTATGGC. Protein product: CAWSGGRGPFYG. The full CDR3 protein is CAWSGGRGPFYGYTF. The chain employs TRBV30 and TRBJ1-2; 8 bases agree with TRBD1. Read coverage stops 3 residues before the CDR3 terminus; the germline J gene supplies the remainder. J was trimmed by 4 bases and V by 1 base; bases with no gene match: 8. Germline-derived CDR1 and CDR2 are GTSNPN and SVGIG (reference sequence). CDR3 length: 15 residues.

With regard to this clone: The CDR3 goes on 3 residues after the read ends, and that part is filled in from the germline J gene. Other DNA sequences in the sample encode the same CDR3. The V and J genes are TRBV11-2 and TRBJ1-6; 7 bases align to TRBD1. This CDR3 has 15 residues. The germline V gene encodes CDR1 SGHAT and CDR2 FQNNGV. J gave up 7 bases and V 3 bases, and 6 bases lay outside the gene matches. CDR3 DNA (partial): TGTGCCAGCAGCTTGGTCAGGGGGAGGAATTCACCC. Translated: CASSLVRGRNSP. The CDR3, in full, reads CASSLVRGRNSPLHF.

A remark on this clone: With the read ending 3 residues before the CDR3 end, the germline J gene is used to fill in that end. J is TRBJ1-3 and V is TRBV7-8, with D unclear. Per the germline V gene, CDR1 is SGHVS and CDR2 is FQNEAQ. V lost 4 bases to trimming and J lost 3 bases, with 13 bases between them. The CDR3 covers 15 residues. CDR3 DNA, as far as it was read: TGTGCCAGCAGCTCTGGCAGGTCTTATGGAAACACC. Its protein product is CASSSGRSYGNT. The CDR3 in full is CASSSGRSYGNTIYF.

In regard to this clone: The CDR3 end lies 3 residues beyond the end of the read and is filled in from the germline J gene. V and J are TRBV5-1 and TRBJ1-1; perhaps TRBD1 as D (6 bases). Germline-derived CDR1 and CDR2 are SGHRS and YFSETQ. With 2 bases removed from V and 4 bases from J, the gap between germline ends came to 12 bases. CDR3 length equals 14 residues. The covered CDR3 bases are TGCGCCAGCAGCTTTCGGGGGGCCGGCACTGAA. Protein sequence: CASSFRGAGTE. The entire CDR3 is CASSFRGAGTEAFF.

About this clone itself: The read ends 3 residues early relative to the CDR3; the germline J gene fills the gap. The chain links TRBV5-1 to TRBJ2-5, with 9 nucleotides matching TRBD2. This CDR3 has 14 residues. Germline lookup yields CDR1 SGHRS and CDR2 YFSETQ. J gave up 5 bases and V 4 bases, and 6 bases lay outside the gene matches. CDR3 in amino acids: CASSPIAGVETQYF. CDR3 bases read: TGCGCCAGCAGCCCTATAGCGGGGGTTGAGACC.

As for this clone: The read terminates 3 residues before the CDR3 end, so the remaining end is supplied by the germline J gene. The chain couples TRBV7-2 to TRBJ1-1, with 7 nucleotides matching TRBD1. This CDR3 has 15 amino acids. The V gene's germline CDR1 is SGHTA and CDR2 FQGNSA. With 5 bases clipped from V and 2 bases from J, the junction kept 8 bases outside the gene matches. The CDR3 protein is CASSELQGSNTEAFF. CDR3 DNA (partial): TGTGCCAGCAGCGAACTACAGGGGTCCAACACTGAA.

On this clone: The CDR3 goes on 3 residues after the read ends, and that part is filled in from the germline J gene. This chain links TRBV20-1 with TRBJ2-5; 7 nucleotides line up with TRBD2. J was trimmed by 5 bases and V by 5 bases; bases with no gene match: 11. CDR1 is DFQATT, CDR2 SNEGSKA, per germline (reference sequence). This CDR3 is 14 amino acids long. The part of the CDR3 DNA that was read is TGCAGTGCTGGGGATTTTGGGGAGGGGGAGACC. Amino acid sequence: CSAGDFGEGET. The whole CDR3 reads CSAGDFGEGETQYF.

As concerns this clone: The read finishes 3 residues shy of the CDR3 end, and the germline J gene is used to complete it. This chain connects TRBV20-1 to TRBJ2-3; weak D call: TRBD2 (5 bases). Germline CDR1 reads DFQATT; CDR2 reads SNEGSKA (reference sequence). Trimming cost V 6 bases and J 4 bases, with 17 bases left between them. The CDR3 runs to 14 residues. The DNA read from the CDR3 is TGCAGTGCGAGGGTTGCCAGTAGCGCAGATACG. Its translation: CSARVASSADT. The whole CDR3 protein is CSARVASSADTQYF.

The DNA read from the CDR3 is TGCAGTGCCACCATTAGCGGGGGGCGTTACAATGAG. As protein: CSATISGGRYNE. From start to end, the CDR3 is CSATISGGRYNEQFF. V gene TRBV20-1 combines with J gene TRBJ2-1, with TRBD2 matching over 10 bases. The read gets to within 3 residues of the CDR3 end, and the germline J gene fills in the rest. The CDR3 is 15 amino acids. The germline CDR1 and CDR2 sequences are DFQATT and SNEGSKA (reference sequence). V gave up 6 bases and J gave up 4 bases; unmatched junction bases: 9.

As regards this clone: The read comes to an end 3 residues before the CDR3 does, leaving the germline J gene to fill in the end. The rearrangement links TRBV2 to TRBJ1-2; TRBD1 is a possible D gene (5 bases). This CDR3 is built from 13 residues. Germline V gives CDR1 SNHLY, CDR2 FYNNEI. CDR3 DNA, as far as it was read: TGTGCCAGCGTTCACCCCAGGGCTGGCGGC. Translated, it gives CASVHPRAGG. The full-length CDR3 reads as CASVHPRAGGYTF.

With regard to this clone: The read is 3 residues too short to cover the CDR3 end, so that end is filled in from the germline J gene. The sample holds other DNA sequences that translate to the same CDR3. V usage is TRBV18 and J usage is TRBJ2-7; D remains unclear. Germline CDR1 KGHSH, CDR2 LQKENI. The CDR3 has 12 residues. V was pared by 5 bases and J by 2 bases, with 7 bases between. Partial CDR3 DNA: TGTGCCAGCTCAGGGCAGGCCTACGAG. It codes for CASSGQAYE. The entire CDR3 is CASSGQAYEQYF.